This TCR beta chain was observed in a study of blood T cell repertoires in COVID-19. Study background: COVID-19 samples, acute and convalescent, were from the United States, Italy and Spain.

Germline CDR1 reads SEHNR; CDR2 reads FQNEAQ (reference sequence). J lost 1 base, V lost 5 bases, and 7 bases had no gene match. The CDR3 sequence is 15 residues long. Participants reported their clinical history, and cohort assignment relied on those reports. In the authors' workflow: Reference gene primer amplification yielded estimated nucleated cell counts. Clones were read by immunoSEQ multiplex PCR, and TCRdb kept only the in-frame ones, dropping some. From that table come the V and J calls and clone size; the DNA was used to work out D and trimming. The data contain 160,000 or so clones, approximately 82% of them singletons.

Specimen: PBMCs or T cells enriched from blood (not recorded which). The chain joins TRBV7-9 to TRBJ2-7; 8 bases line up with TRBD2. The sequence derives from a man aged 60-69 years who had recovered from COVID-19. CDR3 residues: CASSRSGSGSYEQYF. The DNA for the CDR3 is TGTGCCAGCAGCCGGAGCGGGAGTGGGTCCTACGAGCAGTACTTC. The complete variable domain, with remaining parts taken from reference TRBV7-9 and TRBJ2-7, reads DTGVSQNPRHKITKRGQNVTFRCDPISEHNRLYWYRQTLGQGPEFLTYFQNEAQLEKSRLLSDRFSAERPKGSFSTLEIQRTEQGDSAMYLCASSRSGSGSYEQYFGPGTRLTVT.